The 26 T cell receptor beta chains below all came from one sample that was sequenced in a study of T cell responses to AZD1222 COVID-19 vaccine. The table came from immunoSEQ multiplex PCR; TCRdb's copy has only in-frame clones and leaves some out. This sample yields about 140,000 clones, of which around nine tenths are seen a single time; 4% to 5% belongs to the top ten. The specimen comprised peripheral blood, sampled on day 0 of AZD1222 vaccination. The origin of the receptors is an adult in good health.

This clone was detected once. The chain couples TRBV2 to TRBJ2-3; D possibly corresponds to TRBD1 (5 bases). Germline CDR1 reads SNHLY; CDR2 reads FYNNEI. V was pared by 1 base and J by 8 bases, with 7 bases between. The CDR3 is 12 amino acids. The CDR3 nucleotides are TGTGCCAGCAGTGAAGGCAGGGTTACGCAGTATTTT. This gives the protein CASSEGRVTQYF.

The chain recombines TRBV5-1 with TRBJ2-5, with TRBD2 matching 7 bases. The germline V gene encodes CDR1 SGHRS and CDR2 YFSETQ. This CDR3 comprises 15 residues. The V segment lost 8 bases and the J segment 4 bases; nucleotides outside the gene matches: 14. The CDR3 here is CASALSGTGPETQYF. DNA for the CDR3: TGCGCCAGTGCCTTAAGCGGGACTGGACCAGAGACCCAGTACTTC.

The J gene is TRBJ1-1, the V gene TRBV19; 8 nucleotides line up with TRBD1. The CDR3 loop spans 15 amino acids. Trimming took 6 bases from V and 0 from J; bases not matched to a gene: 6. In germline, CDR1 is LNHDA, CDR2 SQIVND (reference sequence). The CDR3 DNA follows: TGTGCCAGTAGCGACAGGGGCAACCTGAACACTGAAGCTTTCTTT. It yields the protein CASSDRGNLNTEAFF.

The rearrangement joins TRBV2 to TRBJ2-7; 7 positions agree with TRBD1. The CDR3 runs to 14 residues. The germline V gene has CDR1 SNHLY and CDR2 FYNNEI. V shed 6 bases and J 3 bases; nucleotides not matched to a gene: 8. Written as DNA, the CDR3 is TGTGCCAGCAGGGGATGGGACAGCGGCTACGAGCAGTACTTC. Amino acid sequence: CASRGWDSGYEQYF.

This chain connects TRBV9 to TRBJ2-5; D is unclear. This CDR3 is 11 amino acids long. The germline V gene has CDR1 SGDLS and CDR2 YYNGEE. The V end lost 4 bases, the J end lost 7 bases, and 8 bases lay between the germline ends. This CDR3 is CASSLSGTQYF. CDR3 DNA sequence: TGTGCCAGCAGCTTGTCAGGGACCCAGTACTTC.

The chain couples TRBV5-6 to TRBJ1-1, with unresolved D. V dropped 4 bases and J dropped 1 base, with 5 bases sitting between them. The CDR3 extends over 12 amino acids. CDR1 and CDR2 (germline): SGHDT, YYEEEE. The CDR3 loop is CASSPGNTEAFF. As DNA, the CDR3 is TGTGCCAGCAGCCCCGGGAACACTGAAGCTTTCTTT.

The chain employs TRBV7-9 and TRBJ2-7, with 11 bases that match TRBD1. The junction had 7 bases not matched to a gene; V was cut back by 6 bases and J by 6 bases. The CDR3 is made up of 14 amino acids. The germline V gene has CDR1 SEHNR and CDR2 FQNEAQ (reference sequence). In DNA, the CDR3 is TGTGCCAGCAGTCGTCCCGGGACAGGGGGCGAGCAGTACTTC. Protein: CASSRPGTGGEQYF.

The genes are TRBV3-1 (or the pseudogene TRBV3-2) and TRBJ1-3; the D is unclear. This CDR3 comprises 13 residues. From germline, CDR1 is LGHDT and CDR2 YNNKEL (reference sequence). V lost 3 bases and J lost 8, with 11 bases in between. The chain's CDR3 is CASSQYSEDTIYF. As DNA, the CDR3 is TGTGCCAGCAGCCAGTACTCGGAAGACACCATATATTTT.

This clone came up a few times. V and J are TRBV2 and TRBJ1-1; D ambiguous. The ends were cut back, 7 bases at V and 0 bases at J, with 15 bases in the middle. This CDR3 region has 15 residues. The germline V gene encodes CDR1 SNHLY and CDR2 FYNNEI. Here the CDR3 reads CASTLPGNLNTEAFF. The CDR3 region has the DNA TGTGCCAGCACCCTCCCGGGAAATCTGAACACTGAAGCTTTCTTT.

The J gene is TRBJ1-2, the V gene TRBV28; D is unclear. The germline V and J ends were trimmed by 5 bases and 1 base, with 11 bases remaining between them. This CDR3 comprises 14 residues. Germline V gene sequence: CDR1 MDHEN, CDR2 SYDVKM. The CDR3: CASSPVGNNYGYTF. In nucleotides, the CDR3 is TGTGCCAGCAGTCCCGTGGGCAATAACTATGGCTACACCTTC.

This chain joins TRBV28 and TRBJ1-2; 8 positions agree with TRBD1. The CDR3 runs 15 residues. The germline gives CDR1 MDHEN, CDR2 SYDVKM. The V segment lost 6 bases and the J segment 0 bases; nucleotides outside the gene matches: 6. CDR3 amino acids: CASSLGTGANYGYTF. CDR3 bases: TGTGCCAGCAGCCTGGGGACAGGAGCTAACTATGGCTACACCTTC.

This chain joins TRBV19 and TRBJ1-2, with TRBD1 identical over 8 bases. CDR1 is LNHDA, CDR2 SQIVND, per germline (reference sequence). V lost 3 bases and J lost 3; bases outside the gene matches: 6. The CDR3 is made up of 15 amino acids. The CDR3 nucleotides read TGTGCCAGTAGTATTGGGGCAGGGGGCGACTATGGCTACACCTTC. This translates into CASSIGAGGDYGYTF.

The chain recombines TRBV28 with TRBJ1-2; D not resolved. The CDR3 length is 15 residues. Germline lookup yields CDR1 MDHEN and CDR2 SYDVKM. The ends were cut back, 8 bases at V and 4 bases at J, with 20 bases in the middle. The CDR3 here is CASQFVRAGRYGYTF. CDR3 coding DNA: TGTGCCAGCCAGTTTGTTCGGGCGGGTCGCTATGGCTACACCTTC.

CDR3 loop: CASRLFAINRARGSYNEQFF. The CDR3 DNA is TGTGCAAGTCGCTTATTCGCAATCAACAGGGCGAGGGGGTCTTACAATGAGCAGTTCTTC. The V gene is TRBV12-2, the J gene TRBJ2-1; the table names TRBD1, a call not compared with the DNA. TRBV12-2 is a pseudogene segment. The CDR3 covers 20 residues.

This chain connects TRBV7-3 to TRBJ2-4, with 12 bases lining up with TRBD2. Germline assignment: CDR1 SGHTA and CDR2 FQGTGA. J gave up 9 bases and V 4 bases, and 4 bases lay outside the gene matches. The CDR3 is made up of 14 amino acids. CDR3 nucleotide sequence: TGTGCCAGCAGCTCGGGACTAGCGGGCGGCATTCAGTACTTC. This translates into CASSSGLAGGIQYF.

This chain connects TRBV2 to TRBJ1-1, with D unresolved. The germline V gene has CDR1 SNHLY and CDR2 FYNNEI. V lost 7 bases and J lost 0, with 12 bases in between. CDR3 length equals 14 residues. The CDR3 DNA reads as TGTGCCAGCATTCGCAGGCCCATGAACACTGAAGCTTTCTTT. Residues: CASIRRPMNTEAFF.

The rearrangement links TRBV11-2 to TRBJ2-3, with D unclear. The V gene's germline CDR1 is SGHAT and CDR2 FQNNGV. Deletions cut 1 base from V and 0 bases from J, with 11 bases between. CDR3 size: 16 residues. CDR3 region: CASSLVGRSSTDTQYF. The CDR3 DNA is TGTGCCAGCAGCTTAGTGGGCCGTTCAAGCACAGATACGCAGTATTTT.

Only one count was recorded for this clone. This chain links TRBV12-3 or TRBV12-4 with TRBJ1-1; D might be TRBD1 (5 bases). The CDR3 consists of 13 residues. With 5 bases removed from V and 8 bases from J, the gap between germline ends came to 15 bases. The CDR3 coding sequence is TGTGCCAGCAGTCCACGGGGGAGGAGGGAAGCTTTCTTT. Its translation: CASSPRGRREAFF.

The rearrangement uses TRBV30 and TRBJ1-1, with D possibly TRBD1 on 5 matching bases. Germline CDR1 reads GTSNPN; CDR2 reads SVGIG (reference sequence). The length of the CDR3 is 15 residues. V was trimmed by 2 bases and J by 0 bases, leaving 13 bases between them. CDR3 sequence (DNA): TGTGCCTGGAGTCTGAAGGGGCCAATGAACACTGAAGCTTTCTTT. Translated, it gives CAWSLKGPMNTEAFF.

This clone was counted once. The chain links TRBV6-5 to TRBJ1-5, with a tentative D call TRBD1 (5 bases). CDR1 is MNHEY and CDR2 is SVGAGI in the germline V gene. The CDR3 runs 15 residues. Trimming stripped 6 bases from V and 1 base from J, with 13 bases between. The CDR3 coding sequence is TGTGCCAGCAGCCCAGACAGATCGAGCAATCAGCCCCAGCATTTT. It is translated as CASSPDRSSNQPQHF.

The gene calls are TRBV7-8 and TRBJ2-5; D call uncertain. Trimming took 8 bases from V and 2 from J, leaving 12 bases between them. CDR1 SGHVS and CDR2 FQNEAQ come from the germline V gene. The CDR3 has 13 amino acids. This CDR3 is CASDPSRQETQYF. The CDR3 DNA reads TGTGCCAGCGATCCGAGCAGGCAAGAGACCCAGTACTTC. Full variable domain (remainder filled in from reference TRBV7-8 and TRBJ2-5): GAGVSQSPRYKVAKRGQDVALRCDPISGHVSLFWYQQALGQGPEFLTYFQNEAQLDKSGLPSDRFFAERPEGSVSTLKIQRTQQEDSAVYLCASDPSRQETQYFGPGTRLLVL.

The chain is built from TRBV7-2 and TRBJ2-3; D is unresolved. The ends were cut back, 2 bases at V and 3 bases at J, with 6 bases in the middle. Germline lookup yields CDR1 SGHTA and CDR2 FQGNSA. The CDR3 totals 13 residues. The CDR3 coding sequence is TGTGCCAGCAGCTTAATTTGGACAGATACGCAGTATTTT. Amino acids: CASSLIWTDTQYF.

This chain joins TRBV6-5 and TRBJ2-6, with 7 bases that match TRBD2. The junction had 1 base not matched to a gene; V was cut back by 11 bases and J by 0 bases. The germline V gene encodes CDR1 MNHEY and CDR2 SVGAGI. The CDR3 is 13 amino acids. CDR3 protein: CAGEGSGANVLTF. Here the CDR3 DNA reads TGTGCCGGGGAGGGCTCTGGGGCCAACGTCCTGACTTTC.

The chain carries TRBV6-5 and TRBJ2-6; perhaps TRBD1 as D (5 bases). The V and J ends lost 10 bases and 0 bases respectively, with 7 bases between them. The CDR3 consists of 13 residues. The V gene's germline CDR1 is MNHEY and CDR2 SVGAGI. In DNA, the CDR3 is TGTGCCACCGACAGCTCTGGGGCCAACGTCCTGACTTTC. It encodes CATDSSGANVLTF.

This clone has a handful of counts. This chain links TRBV6-4 with TRBJ2-1; D is uncertain. Trimming cost V 0 bases and J 6 bases, with 6 bases left between them. The CDR3 runs to 13 residues. Germline V lookup: CDR1 MRHNA, CDR2 SNTAGT. The CDR3 spells CASSDSGVNEQFF. CDR3 nucleotide sequence: TGTGCCAGCAGTGACTCAGGAGTCAATGAGCAGTTCTTC.

The rearrangement joins TRBV20-1 to TRBJ2-3; D is possibly TRBD1 (6 bases). Germline V CDR1 and CDR2: DFQATT, SNEGSKA (reference sequence). Trimming removed 3 bases from V and 4 bases from J, with 23 bases in between. CDR3 length: 17 residues. CDR3 in amino acids: CSASYTRQARLADTQYF. The DNA of the CDR3 is TGCAGTGCTAGTTACACTCGACAGGCCCGGCTCGCAGATACGCAGTATTTT.